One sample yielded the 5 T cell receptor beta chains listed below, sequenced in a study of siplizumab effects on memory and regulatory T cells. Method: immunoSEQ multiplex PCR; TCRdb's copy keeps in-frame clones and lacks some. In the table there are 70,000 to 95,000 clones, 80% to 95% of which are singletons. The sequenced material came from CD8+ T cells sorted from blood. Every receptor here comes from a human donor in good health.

The CDR3 nucleotides are TGTGCCTGGAGTATCCCAACCTTAGGGGAGGTCAATCAGCCCCAGCATTTT. Its protein product is CAWSIPTLGEVNQPQHF. This chain links TRBV30 with TRBJ1-5; perhaps TRBD1 as D (5 bases). Germline-derived CDR1 and CDR2 are GTSNPN and SVGIG (reference sequence). The CDR3 runs 17 residues. The V gene lost 2 bases and the J gene lost 3 bases, with 20 bases spanning the gap.

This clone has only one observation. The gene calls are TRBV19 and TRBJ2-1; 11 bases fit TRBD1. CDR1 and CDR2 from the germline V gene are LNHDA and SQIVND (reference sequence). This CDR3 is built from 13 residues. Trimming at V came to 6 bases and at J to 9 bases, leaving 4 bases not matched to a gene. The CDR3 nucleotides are TGTGCCAGTAGCTGGGACAGGGGGGCTGAGCAGTTCTTC. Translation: CASSWDRGAEQFF.

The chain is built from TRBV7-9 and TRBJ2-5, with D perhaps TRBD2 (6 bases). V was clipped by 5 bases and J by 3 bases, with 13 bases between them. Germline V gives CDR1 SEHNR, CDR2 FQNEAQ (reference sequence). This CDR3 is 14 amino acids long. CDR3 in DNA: TGTGCCAGCAGCGATGGAGGGATCGAAGAGACCCAGTACTTC. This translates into CASSDGGIEETQYF.

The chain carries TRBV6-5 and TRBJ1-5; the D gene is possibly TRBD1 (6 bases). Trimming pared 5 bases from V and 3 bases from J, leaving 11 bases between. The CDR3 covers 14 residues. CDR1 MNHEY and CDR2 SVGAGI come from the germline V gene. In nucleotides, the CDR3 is TGTGCCAGCAGTCGAGGACAGCCCAATCAGCCCCAGCATTTT. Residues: CASSRGQPNQPQHF.

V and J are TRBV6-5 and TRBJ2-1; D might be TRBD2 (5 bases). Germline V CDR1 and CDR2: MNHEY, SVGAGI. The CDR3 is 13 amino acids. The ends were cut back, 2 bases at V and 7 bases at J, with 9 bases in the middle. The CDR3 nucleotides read TGTGCCAGCAGTTACGCACAGCGGAATGAGCAGTTCTTC. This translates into CASSYAQRNEQFF.